Sequencing of this T cell receptor (beta chain) was carried out in a study of blood T cell repertoires in COVID-19 (dated by TCRdb to the early 2020s). For the wider study: Collaborator samples came from the United States, Italy and Spain and covered acute and convalescent phases of COVID-19. Where available, HLA class I and class II types were taken from metadata supplied by the sample provider and were not determined by assay-based typing. The repertoires were made available in a free public database intended to serve as a resource for research on the immune response to SARS-CoV-2. Samples came from the ongoing ImmuneRACE study (first 160 participants) plus 1,254 subjects from 6 global collaborators. The material from the prospective study consisted of cDNA or gDNA derived from T cells, B-cell-depleted T cells, or PBMCs. Sample metadata almost always included a de-identified subject ID, COVID-19 status, age in years and sex. Subjects who had been exposed to COVID-19, were actively infected with it, or had recovered from it provided the deeply sampled blood TCRbeta repertoires that made up the dataset. What the authors observed across the whole study: How much clinical and demographic metadata was included differed by source and by participant, and the metadata was provided uncurated.

Comment on this clone: Its antigen has not been determined. No qualities accompany the bases; no much larger clone lies one base away.

The immunoSEQ Assay, a bias-controlled multiplex PCR, was used to amplify TCRbeta CDR3 regions from genomic DNA. In the paper's pipeline: The number of nucleated cells in each sample was estimated by amplification of reference gene primers within the assay. To quantify the absolute abundance of each unique TCRbeta CDR3 rearrangement, sequence reads were collapsed and filtered. Productive Simpson clonality was computed per sample as the square root of Simpson's diversity index over productive rearrangements. Not all clones reach the TCRdb copy of this immuneACCESS table, which keeps in-frame sequences only. Checked studies attribute under half of the gap to unresolved V genes and leave the rest unexplained. The V and J calls and clone size come from that table; D and trimming were worked out from the DNA. Within this sample are roughly 300,000 clones, with 70% to 85% of them counted one time only. The leading ten clones occupy over 1.3% of the sample.

CDR1 SGHDT and CDR2 YYEEEE were looked up in the germline V gene. The junction shows trimming of 4 bases on V and 5 bases on J, plus 9 bases between the germline ends. Including the terminal cysteine and phenylalanine, the CDR3 comprises 12 residues. This entry keeps only the CDR3 DNA: 36 bases, framed from base 1. One collaborating source in Seattle enrolled patients while the patients were actively infected and followed the patients over time throughout the course of disease. Each collaborating institution followed its own protocols to collect whole blood in K2EDTA tubes. For TCRbeta analysis, collaborators shipped samples in one of three forms: frozen whole blood, isolated PBMCs, or DNA extracted from either of those sample types.

Source material: peripheral blood. This TCR came from a human donor with COVID-19, enrolled during active disease. The donor label of this sample is uncertain. The chain joins TRBV5-6 to TRBJ1-1; a confident D gene designation cannot be given. The bases read TGTGCCAGCAGCCCCGGTTGGACTGAAGCTTTCTTT. It translates as CASSPGWTEAFF.